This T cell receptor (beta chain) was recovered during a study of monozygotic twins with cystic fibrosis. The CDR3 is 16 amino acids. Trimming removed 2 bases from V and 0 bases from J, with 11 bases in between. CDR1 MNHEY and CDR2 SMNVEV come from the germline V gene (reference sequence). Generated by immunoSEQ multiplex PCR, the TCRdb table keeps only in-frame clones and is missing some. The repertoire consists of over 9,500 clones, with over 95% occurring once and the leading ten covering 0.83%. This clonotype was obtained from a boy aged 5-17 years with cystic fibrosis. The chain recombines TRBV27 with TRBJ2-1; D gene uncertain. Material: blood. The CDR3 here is CASSLAGVHSYNEQFF. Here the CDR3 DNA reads TGTGCCAGCAGTTTAGCTGGGGTACACTCCTACAATGAGCAGTTCTTC.